This T cell receptor (beta chain) was sequenced in a study of blood T cell repertoires in COVID-19 (TCRdb year 2020). At the level of the whole study: The collaborator samples originated in the United States, Italy and Spain and spanned the acute and convalescent phases of COVID-19. The prospective study material was composed of cDNA or gDNA derived from T cells, B-cell-depleted T cells, or PBMCs. Subjects who had been exposed to COVID-19, were actively infected with it, or had recovered from it provided the deeply sampled blood TCRbeta repertoires that made up the dataset. A freely available public database, intended as a resource for researchers studying the immune response to SARS-CoV-2, is where the repertoires were released. Samples were obtained from the ongoing ImmuneRACE study (first 160 participants) and from over 1,000 subjects provided by 6 global collaborators. A de-identified subject ID, COVID-19 status, age in years and sex were almost always included in the sample metadata. Where available, HLA class I and class II types were taken from metadata supplied by the sample provider and were not determined by assay-based typing.

Points on this clone: Its specific antigen is unknown. No much larger clonotype is one base removed from it; base qualities were not supplied.

Paper-wide results and their limitations: How much clinical and demographic metadata was included differed by source and by participant, and the metadata was provided uncurated.

Samples from volunteer blood donors who had recovered from COVID-19 were contributed by a second Seattle source. Whole blood was collected in K2EDTA tubes by collaborating institutions according to the institutions' own protocols. For TCRbeta analysis, collaborator samples were shipped as frozen whole blood, as isolated PBMCs, or as DNA extracted from either sample type. The germline V gene (reference sequence) provides CDR1 SEHNR and CDR2 FQNEAQ. The CDR3 runs 15 amino acids, cysteine and phenylalanine included. The sequence is cut down to CDR3 DNA, 45 bases in frame from base 1. V sheds 5 bases and J sheds 7 bases, leaving 15 bases between their ends. TCRbeta CDR3 regions were amplified from genomic DNA using the immunoSEQ Assay, a bias-controlled multiplex PCR. From the authors' description of their analysis: The number of nucleated cells in each sample was estimated by amplification of reference gene primers within the assay. To quantify the absolute abundance of each unique TCRbeta CDR3 rearrangement, sequence reads were collapsed and filtered. Productive Simpson clonality was computed per sample as the square root of Simpson's diversity index over productive rearrangements. The source is immuneACCESS, and TCRdb retained only in-frame sequences with V and J called. Part of the clones is not carried over; for the studies checked, unresolved V genes explain less than half of this, and the remainder is unexplained. Clonal size and the V and J genes are those of that table, whereas D and trimming came from the DNA. The sample yields 300,000 to 350,000 clones; about 90% were counted once. The top ten hold roughly 3.4% of the sample.

The TCR sequence derives from a young woman who had recovered from COVID-19. This chain joins TRBV7-9 to TRBJ1-6; the best D guess is TRBD1, with 5 bases matching. Input material: peripheral blood. The sequenced DNA: TGTGCCAGCAGCCTTCCCAGCAAGGGGAATTCACCCCTCCACTTT. It is translated as CASSLPSKGNSPLHF. With the rest looked up from the reference TRBV7-9 and TRBJ1-6 genes rather than sequenced, the full variable domain is DTGVSQNPRHKITKRGQNVTFRCDPISEHNRLYWYRQTLGQGPEFLTYFQNEAQLEKSRLLSDRFSAERPKGSFSTLEIQRTEQGDSAMYLCASSLPSKGNSPLHFGNGTRLTVT.